These 29 T cell receptor beta chains share one sample of origin, sequenced in a study of CD8+ T cells in alopecia areata. The treatment was: oral pan-JAK inhibitor, 5-10 mg twice daily. Extraction of RNA preceded its reverse transcription into cDNA, which served as the sequencing template. The repertoire was sequenced with immunoSEQ multiplex PCR; TCRdb's copy has only in-frame clones and lacks some. The repertoire has around 210,000 clones, 64% of them found once; the top ten carry around 4%. The material sequenced was CD4+ T cells sorted from blood, taken at week 4, from a patient treated with tofacitinib. These receptors were taken from a human donor with alopecia areata.

V gene TRBV7-9 combines with J gene TRBJ1-2; D is perhaps TRBD1 (6 bases). Germline CDR1 and CDR2: SEHNR and FQNEAQ (reference sequence). This CDR3 has 13 amino acids. V shed 1 base and J shed 3 bases, with 6 bases lying between them. The CDR3 region has the DNA TGTGCCAGCAGCTTAGACAGGGACTATGGCTACACCTTC. This gives the protein CASSLDRDYGYTF.

This clone appeared a few times. The rearrangement uses TRBV6-5 and TRBJ1-2; D is perhaps TRBD1 (6 bases). Germline values: CDR1 MNHEY, CDR2 SVGAGI. Trimming left V 7 bases short and J 8 bases short, with 11 bases between. This CDR3 comprises 11 residues. The CDR3: CASTRGMGYTF. The CDR3, as DNA: TGTGCCAGCACCAGGGGCATGGGCTACACCTTC.

V and J are TRBV10-3 and TRBJ1-2, with D perhaps TRBD1 (5 bases). Germline lookup yields CDR1 ENHRY and CDR2 SYGVKD. Trimming removed 5 bases at V and 8 bases at J, with 9 bases between. This CDR3 comprises 11 residues. This CDR3 reads CAISRGDGYTF. The CDR3 region has the DNA TGTGCCATCAGTCGGGGCGACGGCTACACCTTC.

Regarding this clone: Compared with germline, one end of the junction differs, possibly owing to a read error. The chain uses TRBV28 and TRBJ2-7, with 7 bases identical to TRBD2. The CDR3 has 13 amino acids. Germline assignment: CDR1 MDHEN and CDR2 SYDVKM. This CDR3 is CASSLGGITSANF. In DNA form, the CDR3 reads TGTGCCAGCAGCCTGGGGGGGATTACGAGCGCGAACTTC.

The chain has TRBV7-2 and TRBJ1-2, with D perhaps matching TRBD1 (5 bases). The V gene's germline CDR1 is SGHTA and CDR2 FQGNSA. The CDR3 has 14 amino acids. Trimming stripped 3 bases from V and 8 bases from J, with 16 bases between. CDR3 coding DNA: TGTGCCAGCAGCTTGGAGGGCAGGGTAGGAGGCTACACCTTC. This encodes CASSLEGRVGGYTF.

Details on this clone: A junction end diverges from the germline sequence, so it may reflect a read error. The chain uses TRBV7-2 and TRBJ1-1; 8 positions match TRBD1. From germline, CDR1 is SGHTA and CDR2 FQGNSA. The CDR3 is made up of 10 amino acids. In DNA, the CDR3 is TGTGCCAGCAGCTTGGACAGGGTAGGGTTT. Amino acid sequence: CASSLDRVGF.

This clone was observed once. V gene TRBV2 combines with J gene TRBJ2-7; a possible D gene is TRBD1 (6 bases). CDR1 and CDR2 (germline): SNHLY, FYNNEI. CDR3 length: 12 residues. Trimming pared 3 bases from V and 13 bases from J, leaving 16 bases between. The DNA for the CDR3 is TGTGCCAGCAGTGATAGGGACACCCTCTCCTACTTC. Translation gives CASSDRDTLSYF.

The sample holds a few counts of this clone. The rearrangement links TRBV7-9 to TRBJ2-4, with 7 bases identical to TRBD2. Germline loops: CDR1 SEHNR, CDR2 FQNEAQ (reference sequence). V shed 8 bases, J shed 0 bases, and the junction held 4 bases outside the gene matches. CDR3 length: 14 amino acids. The CDR3 sequence: CASRGDLAKNIQYF. CDR3 in DNA: TGTGCCAGCCGGGGGGACTTAGCCAAAAACATTCAGTACTTC.

The V and J genes are TRBV4-2 and TRBJ2-3; D is perhaps TRBD2 (5 bases). Germline CDR1 reads LGHNA; CDR2 reads YNFKEQ. Trimming took off 0 bases at V and 4 bases at J, with 14 bases between the two ends. This CDR3 has 16 amino acids. CDR3 coding DNA: TGTGCCAGCAGCCAAGAAGGTGAGGGCCTGGCAGATACGCAGTATTTT. It translates to CASSQEGEGLADTQYF.

The CDR3 protein is CASSLSSLGANVLTF. The CDR3 coding sequence is TGTGCCAGCAGTTTATCTTCTCTAGGGGCCAACGTCCTGACTTTC. The chain uses TRBV27 and TRBJ2-6; D unclear. The CDR3 runs 15 residues. Trimming removed 0 bases at V and 4 bases at J, with 7 bases between. Germline V gene data show CDR1 as MNHEY and CDR2 as SMNVEV (reference sequence).

This chain joins TRBV18 and TRBJ1-6, with D possibly matching TRBD1 (5 bases). Germline V gene data show CDR1 as KGHSH and CDR2 as LQKENI. The V end lost 3 bases, the J end lost 3 bases, and 9 bases lay between the germline ends. The CDR3 loop spans 15 amino acids. As DNA, the CDR3 is TGTGCCAGCTCACCGACGGGGGTCTATAATTCACCCCTCCACTTT. Protein: CASSPTGVYNSPLHF.

The chain employs TRBV9 and TRBJ1-5; 12 positions match TRBD1. V was clipped by 3 bases and J by 6 bases; unmatched bases: 7. Germline-derived CDR1 and CDR2 are SGDLS and YYNGEE. The CDR3 has 16 residues. The CDR3 DNA follows: TGTGCCAGCAGCGAGGGGACAGGGGGCTCTGGTCAGCCCCAGCATTTT. It translates to CASSEGTGGSGQPQHF.

The chain joins TRBV29-1 to TRBJ1-2; no firm D call. The CDR3 contains 12 residues. CDR1 is SQVTM and CDR2 is ANQGSEA in the germline V gene. Deletions cut 3 bases from V and 6 bases from J, with 11 bases between. CDR3 sequence: CSVDEGRNGYTF. CDR3 DNA sequence: TGCAGCGTTGATGAGGGAAGGAATGGCTACACCTTC. The complete variable domain, with remaining parts taken from reference TRBV29-1 and TRBJ1-2, reads SAVISQKPSRDICQRGTSLTIQCQVDSQVTMMFWYRQQPGQSLTLIATANQGSEATYESGFVIDKFPISRPNLTFSTLTVSNMSPEDSSIYLCSVDEGRNGYTFGSGTRLTVV.

This sequence joins TRBV4-2 and TRBJ1-3; tentative D call: TRBD1 (6 bases). Germline loops: CDR1 LGHNA, CDR2 YNFKEQ. The V end lost 0 bases, the J end lost 0 bases, and 12 bases lay between the germline ends. This CDR3 spans 17 amino acids. The CDR3 here is CASSQEDSQYSGNTIYF. CDR3 coding DNA: TGTGCCAGCAGCCAAGAGGACAGTCAGTACTCTGGAAACACCATATATTTT.

The chain combines TRBV27 with TRBJ2-6; D gene unclear. The CDR3 is 15 amino acids. The ends were cut back, 4 bases at V and 1 base at J, with 8 bases in the middle. Germline CDR1 is MNHEY and CDR2 is SMNVEV (reference sequence). CDR3: CASSSHGSGANVLTF. CDR3 nucleotides: TGTGCCAGCAGTTCACACGGTTCTGGGGCCAACGTCCTGACTTTC. The variable domain in full, with the rest retrieved from reference TRBV27 and TRBJ2-6, is EAQVTQNPRYLITVTGKKLTVTCSQNMNHEYMSWYRQDPGLGLRQIYYSMNVEVTDKGDVPEGYKVSRKEKRNFPLILESPSPNQTSLYFCASSSHGSGANVLTFGAGSRLTVL.

The V call is TRBV7-9, the J call TRBJ2-2; 7 positions agree with TRBD1. Germline CDR1 SEHNR, CDR2 FQNEAQ (reference sequence). The CDR3 loop spans 14 amino acids. V lost 4 bases, J lost 4 bases, and 3 bases stayed unmatched. Here the CDR3 reads CASSSDRPTGELFF. The CDR3 DNA reads TGTGCCAGCAGCTCGGACAGGCCCACCGGGGAGCTGTTTTTT.

The chain employs TRBV30 and TRBJ2-1, with 8 bases identical to TRBD2. V gave up 0 bases and J gave up 5 bases; unmatched junction bases: 15. Germline V CDR1 and CDR2: GTSNPN, SVGIG (reference sequence). This CDR3 contains 18 residues. In nucleotides, the CDR3 is TGTGCCTGGAGTGTACTGGCGGGGGGCCCCTCAGGGAACAATGAGCAGTTCTTC. This codes for CAWSVLAGGPSGNNEQFF.

CDR3: CASRTTGGGSPLHF. Here the CDR3 DNA reads TGTGCCAGCAGGACGACAGGGGGAGGTTCACCCCTCCACTTT. The chain has TRBV6-5 and TRBJ1-6, with 9 positions matching TRBD1. The junction had 6 bases not matched to a gene; V was cut back by 6 bases and J by 9 bases. The CDR3 extends over 14 amino acids. Germline CDR1 is MNHEY and CDR2 is SVGAGI.

The chain employs TRBV9 and TRBJ1-5, with 9 nucleotides matching TRBD1. Germline loops: CDR1 SGDLS, CDR2 YYNGEE. The CDR3 sequence is 14 residues long. J lost 10 bases, V lost 4 bases, and 9 bases had no gene match. The CDR3 nucleotides read TGTGCCAGCAGCCCGCAGGGACAGGGAGAACCCCAGCATTTT. As protein: CASSPQGQGEPQHF.

This chain joins TRBV7-9 and TRBJ2-3, with 8 bases identical to TRBD2. V trimming: 0 bases; J trimming: 5 bases; junction bases outside the gene matches: 10. CDR3 length: 17 residues. CDR1 and CDR2 (germline): SEHNR, FQNEAQ (reference sequence). The CDR3 loop reads CASSLAAAGAGRDTQYF. Here the CDR3 DNA reads TGTGCCAGCAGCTTAGCAGCAGCGGGGGCCGGTCGAGATACGCAGTATTTT. Full variable domain (rest looked up from reference TRBV7-9 and TRBJ2-3): DTGVSQNPRHKITKRGQNVTFRCDPISEHNRLYWYRQTLGQGPEFLTYFQNEAQLEKSRLLSDRFSAERPKGSFSTLEIQRTEQGDSAMYLCASSLAAAGAGRDTQYFGPGTRLTVL.

This chain joins TRBV4-3 and TRBJ2-4; 8 bases are shared with TRBD2. Trimming at V came to 0 bases and at J to 1 base, leaving 8 bases not matched to a gene. The CDR3 sequence is 18 residues long. Germline loops: CDR1 LGHNA, CDR2 YSLEER. For the CDR3, the DNA is TGCGCCAGCAGCCAAGAGTTGTTGCGGGGGGTGGCCAAAAACATTCAGTACTTC. Translating gives CASSQELLRGVAKNIQYF.

Comment on this clone: An end of the junction does not agree with germline; a read error may underlie this. The chain carries TRBV19 and TRBJ1-5, with 8 bases identical to TRBD1. Germline V lookup: CDR1 LNHDA, CDR2 SQIVND (reference sequence). This CDR3 has 14 amino acids. CDR3: CASSSPDRVQPQHF. In DNA form, the CDR3 reads TGTGCCAGTAGTAGCCCGGACAGGGTACAGCCCCAGCACTTT.

The chain couples TRBV5-1 to TRBJ2-5, with D perhaps assigned TRBD1 or TRBD2 (5 bases each). Germline CDR1 SGHRS, CDR2 YFSETQ. Trimming stripped 0 bases from V and 9 bases from J, with 12 bases between. The CDR3 length is 13 residues. The CDR3 here is CASSLAGPAAQYF. The DNA for the CDR3 is TGCGCCAGCAGCTTGGCGGGACCGGCGGCCCAGTACTTC.

This chain connects TRBV6-5 to TRBJ1-2; perhaps TRBD1 as D (5 bases). There are 16 residues in the CDR3. Trimming removed 0 bases at V and 8 bases at J, with 19 bases between. Germline values: CDR1 MNHEY, CDR2 SVGAGI. The DNA of the CDR3 is TGTGCCAGCAGTTACTCAGGCGACAGCTCAACTTGGGGCTACACCTTC. Amino acid sequence: CASSYSGDSSTWGYTF.

The chain is built from TRBV6-1 and TRBJ2-1; 7 bases are a match to TRBD2. With 10 bases clipped from V and 6 bases from J, the junction kept 12 bases outside the gene matches. The CDR3 covers 14 residues. CDR1 and CDR2 from the germline V gene are MNHNS and SASEGT. The CDR3 loop is CATLPTVAGNEQFF. The CDR3 region has the DNA TGTGCCACCTTGCCCACGGTAGCGGGCAATGAGCAGTTCTTC.

V usage is TRBV30 and J usage is TRBJ1-1; D remains ambiguous. CDR1 and CDR2 from the germline V gene are GTSNPN and SVGIG (reference sequence). The length of the CDR3 is 17 residues. The ends were cut back, 0 bases at V and 0 bases at J, with 17 bases in the middle. This CDR3 is CAWSVQRSGVMNTEAFF. The CDR3 nucleotides are TGTGCCTGGAGTGTACAAAGGTCGGGAGTAATGAACACTGAAGCTTTCTTT. Combining the CDR3 with reference TRBV30 and TRBJ1-1 gives the whole variable domain SQTIHQWPATLVQPVGSPLSLECTVEGTSNPNLYWYRQAAGRGLQLLFYSVGIGQISSEVPQNLSASRPQDRQFILSSKKLLLSDSGFYLCAWSVQRSGVMNTEAFFGQGTRLTVV.

This clone was counted a few times. The chain uses TRBV7-9 and TRBJ2-1, with TRBD2 matching over 7 bases. The J segment lost 4 bases and the V segment lost 5 bases, leaving 14 bases of the junction unmatched. This CDR3 spans 17 amino acids. The germline V gene encodes CDR1 SEHNR and CDR2 FQNEAQ (reference sequence). In DNA form, the CDR3 reads TGTGCCAGCAGCCCAAAATACCGACTAGCAATATACAATGAGCAGTTCTTC. It yields the protein CASSPKYRLAIYNEQFF. The variable domain in full, completed from reference TRBV7-9 and TRBJ2-1, reads DTGVSQNPRHKITKRGQNVTFRCDPISEHNRLYWYRQTLGQGPEFLTYFQNEAQLEKSRLLSDRFSAERPKGSFSTLEIQRTEQGDSAMYLCASSPKYRLAIYNEQFFGPGTRLTVL.

This clone was detected only a few times. V is TRBV2 and J is TRBJ1-2; a possible D gene is TRBD1 (5 bases). The CDR3 covers 11 residues. Between the trimmed V and J ends, which lost 6 bases and 4 bases, there was a span of 6 bases. The germline V gene has CDR1 SNHLY and CDR2 FYNNEI. CDR3 sequence reads: CASRDIYGYTF. The CDR3 nucleotides are TGTGCCAGCAGGGACATCTATGGCTACACCTTC.

V is TRBV5-7 and J is TRBJ1-2; 8 bases match TRBD1. TRBV5-7 belongs to the ORF category, with a function that is uncertain. After removal of 6 bases from V and 4 bases from J, the junction contained 2 bases not matched to a gene. The CDR3 has 12 residues. CDR3 DNA: TGTGCCAGCACCGGGACAGGCTATGGCTACACCTTC. Protein product: CASTGTGYGYTF.